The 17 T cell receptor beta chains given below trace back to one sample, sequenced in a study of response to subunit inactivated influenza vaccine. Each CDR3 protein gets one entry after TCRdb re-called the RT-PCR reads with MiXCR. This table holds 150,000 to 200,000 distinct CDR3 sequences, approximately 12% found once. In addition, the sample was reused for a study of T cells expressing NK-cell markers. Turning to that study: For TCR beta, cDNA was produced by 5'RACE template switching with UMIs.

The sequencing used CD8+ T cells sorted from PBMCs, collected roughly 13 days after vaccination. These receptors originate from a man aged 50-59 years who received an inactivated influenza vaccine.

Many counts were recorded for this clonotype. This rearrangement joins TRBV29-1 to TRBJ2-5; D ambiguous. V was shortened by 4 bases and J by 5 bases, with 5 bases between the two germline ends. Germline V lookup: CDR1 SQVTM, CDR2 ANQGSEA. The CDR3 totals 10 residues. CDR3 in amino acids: CSVGLETQYF. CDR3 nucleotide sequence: TGCAGCGTTGGGTTGGAGACCCAGTACTTC.

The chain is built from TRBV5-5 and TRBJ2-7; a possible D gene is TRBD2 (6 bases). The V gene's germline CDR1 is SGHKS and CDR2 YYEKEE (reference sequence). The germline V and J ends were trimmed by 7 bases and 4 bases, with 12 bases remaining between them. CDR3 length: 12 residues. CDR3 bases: TGTGCCAGCGGGGCGGCGGGATACGAGCAGTACTTC. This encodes CASGAAGYEQYF.

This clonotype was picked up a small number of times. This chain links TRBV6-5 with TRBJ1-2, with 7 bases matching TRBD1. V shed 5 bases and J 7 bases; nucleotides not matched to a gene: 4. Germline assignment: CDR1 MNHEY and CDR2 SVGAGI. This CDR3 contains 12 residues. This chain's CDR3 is CASSEGAFGYTF. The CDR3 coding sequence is TGTGCCAGCAGTGAGGGGGCGTTTGGCTACACCTTC.

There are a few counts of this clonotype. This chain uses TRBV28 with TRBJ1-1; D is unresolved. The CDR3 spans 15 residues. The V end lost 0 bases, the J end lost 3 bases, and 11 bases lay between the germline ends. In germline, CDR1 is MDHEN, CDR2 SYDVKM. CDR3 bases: TGTGCCAGCAGTTTATGGGGAGGTCGGGACACTGAAGCTTTCTTT. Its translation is CASSLWGGRDTEAFF.

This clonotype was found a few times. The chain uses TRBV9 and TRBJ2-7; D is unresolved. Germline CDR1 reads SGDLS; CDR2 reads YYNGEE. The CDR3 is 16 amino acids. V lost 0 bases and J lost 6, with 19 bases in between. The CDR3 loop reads CASSVALQATFSEQYF. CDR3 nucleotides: TGTGCCAGCAGCGTAGCTCTGCAGGCAACTTTTTCCGAGCAGTACTTC.

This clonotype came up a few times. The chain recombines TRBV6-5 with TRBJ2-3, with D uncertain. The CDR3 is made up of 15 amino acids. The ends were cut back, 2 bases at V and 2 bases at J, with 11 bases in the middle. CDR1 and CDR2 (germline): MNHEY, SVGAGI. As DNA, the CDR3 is TGTGCCAGCAGTTACAGGCGCTTAAACACAGATACGCAGTATTTT. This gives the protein CASSYRRLNTDTQYF.

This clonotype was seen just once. DNA for the CDR3: TGCGCCAGCAGCTTCACTAGCGGGGGGGCCTGGCAGAAACAAGAGACCCAGTACTTC. Encoded protein: CASSFTSGGAWQKQETQYF. V and J are TRBV5-1 and TRBJ2-5; 13 positions agree with TRBD2. The germline gives CDR1 SGHRS, CDR2 YFSETQ. The CDR3 is made up of 19 amino acids. J was trimmed by 2 bases and V by 2 bases; bases with no gene match: 12.

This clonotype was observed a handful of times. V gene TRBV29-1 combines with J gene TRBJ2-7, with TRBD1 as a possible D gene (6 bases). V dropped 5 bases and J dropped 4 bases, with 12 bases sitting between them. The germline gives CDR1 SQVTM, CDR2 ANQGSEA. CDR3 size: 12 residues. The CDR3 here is CSVRGSPYEQYF. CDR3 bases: TGCAGCGTTAGGGGGAGTCCGTACGAGCAGTACTTC.

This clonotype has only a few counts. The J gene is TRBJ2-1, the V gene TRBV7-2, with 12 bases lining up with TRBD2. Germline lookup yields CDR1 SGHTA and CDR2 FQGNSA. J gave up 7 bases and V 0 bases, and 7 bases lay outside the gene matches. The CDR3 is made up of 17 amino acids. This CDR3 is CASSLAPSGRVINEQFF. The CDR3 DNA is TGTGCCAGCAGCTTAGCCCCTAGCGGGAGGGTTATTAATGAGCAGTTCTTC.

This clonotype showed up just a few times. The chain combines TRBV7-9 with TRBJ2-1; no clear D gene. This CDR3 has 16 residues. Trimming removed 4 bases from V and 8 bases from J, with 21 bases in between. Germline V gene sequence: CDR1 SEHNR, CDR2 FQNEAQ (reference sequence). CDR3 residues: CASSSPLFRPSHEQFF. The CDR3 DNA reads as TGTGCCAGCAGCTCCCCCCTGTTTAGGCCTTCCCATGAGCAGTTCTTC. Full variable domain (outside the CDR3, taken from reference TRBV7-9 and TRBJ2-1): DTGVSQNPRHKITKRGQNVTFRCDPISEHNRLYWYRQTLGQGPEFLTYFQNEAQLEKSRLLSDRFSAERPKGSFSTLEIQRTEQGDSAMYLCASSSPLFRPSHEQFFGPGTRLTVL.

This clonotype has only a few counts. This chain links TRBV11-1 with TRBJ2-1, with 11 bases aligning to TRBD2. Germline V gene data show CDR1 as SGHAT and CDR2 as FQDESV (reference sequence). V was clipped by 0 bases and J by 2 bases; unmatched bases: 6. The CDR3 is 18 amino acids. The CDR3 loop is CASSLALGSGRAYNEQFF. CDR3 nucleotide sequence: TGTGCCAGCAGCTTAGCGCTCGGTAGCGGGAGGGCCTACAATGAGCAGTTCTTC.

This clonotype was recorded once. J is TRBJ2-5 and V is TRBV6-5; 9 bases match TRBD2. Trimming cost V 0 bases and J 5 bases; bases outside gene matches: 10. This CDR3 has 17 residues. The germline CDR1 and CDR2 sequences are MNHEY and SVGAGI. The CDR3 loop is CASSYSEGLAPRETQYF. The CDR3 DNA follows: TGTGCCAGCAGTTACTCGGAGGGACTAGCTCCTAGGGAGACCCAGTACTTC.

The CDR3 protein is CSARLLTGEDYNEQFF. The CDR3 DNA reads as TGCAGTGCTAGATTATTGACAGGGGAAGACTACAATGAGCAGTTCTTC. This rearrangement joins TRBV20-1 to TRBJ2-1; 8 bases fit TRBD1. Germline V gene data show CDR1 as DFQATT and CDR2 as SNEGSKA (reference sequence). V was pared by 2 bases and J by 3 bases, with 9 bases of the junction left unmatched. CDR3 length: 16 amino acids.

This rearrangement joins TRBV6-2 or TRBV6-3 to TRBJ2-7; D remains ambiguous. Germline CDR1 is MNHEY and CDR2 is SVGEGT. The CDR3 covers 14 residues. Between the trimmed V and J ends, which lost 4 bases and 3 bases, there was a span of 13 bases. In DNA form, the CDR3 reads TGTGCCAGCAGTTCCGACTCGATTTACTACGAGCAGTACTTC. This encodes CASSSDSIYYEQYF.

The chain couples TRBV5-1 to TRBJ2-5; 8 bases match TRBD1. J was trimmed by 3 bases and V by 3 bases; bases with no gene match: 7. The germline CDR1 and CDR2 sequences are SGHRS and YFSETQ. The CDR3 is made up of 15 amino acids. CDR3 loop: CASSSNMDREETQYF. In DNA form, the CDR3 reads TGCGCCAGCAGCTCTAACATGGACAGGGAAGAGACCCAGTACTTC.

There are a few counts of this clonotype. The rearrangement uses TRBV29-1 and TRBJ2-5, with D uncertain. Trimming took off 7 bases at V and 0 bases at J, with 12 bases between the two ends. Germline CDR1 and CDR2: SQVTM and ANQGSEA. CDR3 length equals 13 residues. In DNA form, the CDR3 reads TGCAGCGGAAGACAAGGAAACCAAGAGACCCAGTACTTC. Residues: CSGRQGNQETQYF.

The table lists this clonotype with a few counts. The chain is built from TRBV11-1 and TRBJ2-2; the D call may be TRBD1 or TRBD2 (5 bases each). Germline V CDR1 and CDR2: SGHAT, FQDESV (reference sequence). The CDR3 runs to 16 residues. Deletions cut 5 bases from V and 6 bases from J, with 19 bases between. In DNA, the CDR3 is TGTGCCAGCAGCGCATACGTCGGGACCAGCGCCGGGGAGCTGTTTTTT. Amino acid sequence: CASSAYVGTSAGELFF. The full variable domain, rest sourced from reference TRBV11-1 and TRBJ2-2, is EAEVAQSPRYKITEKSQAVAFWCDPISGHATLYWYRQILGQGPELLVQFQDESVVDDSQLPKDRFSAERLKGVDSTLKIQPAELGDSAMYLCASSAYVGTSAGELFFGEGSRLTVL.